This TCR beta chain was recovered during a study of blood T cell repertoires in COVID-19. The overall study: Nucleic acid was either cDNA or gDNA, and it came from T cells, B-cell-depleted T cells, or PBMCs.

As handled by the study authors: Quantification of nucleated cells was approximated via reference gene primer amplification. Here immunoSEQ multiplex PCR was the method, and the copy in TCRdb shows in-frame clones only, minus some. Clonal size and the V and J genes are those of that table, whereas D and trimming came from the DNA. The sample includes some 250,000 clones, under 90% of them seen just once. The CDR3 has 14 amino acids. V lost 6 bases and J lost 2, with 14 bases in between. Germline loops: CDR1 LNHDA, CDR2 SQIVND (reference sequence). V gene TRBV19 combines with J gene TRBJ2-7; D is perhaps TRBD1 (6 bases). The TCR originated in a man in his 60s with acute or convalescent COVID-19. Sequences were obtained from peripheral blood. The CDR3 region has the DNA TGTGCCAGTAGCCCCAGGACAGCAACCTACGAGCAGTACTTC. The encoded protein is CASSPRTATYEQYF.